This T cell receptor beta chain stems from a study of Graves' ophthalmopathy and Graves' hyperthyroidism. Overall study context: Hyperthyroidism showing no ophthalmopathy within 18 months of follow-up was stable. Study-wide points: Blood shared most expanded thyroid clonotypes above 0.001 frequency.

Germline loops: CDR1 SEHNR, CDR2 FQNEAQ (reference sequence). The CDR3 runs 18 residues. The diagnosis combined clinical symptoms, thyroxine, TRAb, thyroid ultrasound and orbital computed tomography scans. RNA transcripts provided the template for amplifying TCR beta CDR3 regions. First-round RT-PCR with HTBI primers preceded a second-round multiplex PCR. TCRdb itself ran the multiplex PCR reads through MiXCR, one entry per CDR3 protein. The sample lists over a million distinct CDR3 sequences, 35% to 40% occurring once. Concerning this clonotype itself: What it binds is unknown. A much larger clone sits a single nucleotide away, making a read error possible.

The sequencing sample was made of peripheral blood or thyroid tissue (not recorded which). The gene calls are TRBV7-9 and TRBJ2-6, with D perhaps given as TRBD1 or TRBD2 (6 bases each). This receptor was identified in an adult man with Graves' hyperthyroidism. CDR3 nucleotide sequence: TGCGCCAGCAGCTTGGGGGGCAGTGGCCCCACTGGGGCCAACGTCCTGACTTTC. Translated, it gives CASSLGGSGPTGANVLTF.